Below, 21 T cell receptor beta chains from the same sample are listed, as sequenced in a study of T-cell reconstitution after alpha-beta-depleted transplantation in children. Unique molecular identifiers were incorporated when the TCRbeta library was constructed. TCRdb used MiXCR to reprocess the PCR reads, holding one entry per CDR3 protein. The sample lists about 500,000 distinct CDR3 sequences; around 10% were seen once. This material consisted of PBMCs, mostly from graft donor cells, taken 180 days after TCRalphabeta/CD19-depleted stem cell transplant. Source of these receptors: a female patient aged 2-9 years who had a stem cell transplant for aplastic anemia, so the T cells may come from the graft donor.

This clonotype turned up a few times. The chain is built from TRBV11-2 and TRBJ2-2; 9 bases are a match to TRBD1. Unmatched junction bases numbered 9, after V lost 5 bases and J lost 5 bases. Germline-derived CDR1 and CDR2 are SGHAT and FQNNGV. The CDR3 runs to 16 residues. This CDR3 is CASSTITGTGTGELFF. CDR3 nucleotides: TGTGCCAGCAGCACCATCACCGGGACAGGGACCGGGGAGCTGTTTTTT.

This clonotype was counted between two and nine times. The CDR3 bases are TGTGCCAGCAGCGCACTAGCGGGGAATGAGCAGTTCTTC. Translation gives CASSALAGNEQFF. The rearrangement joins TRBV7-2 to TRBJ2-1, with TRBD2 matching 10 bases. The CDR3 extends over 13 amino acids. Germline lookup yields CDR1 SGHTA and CDR2 FQGNSA. V was pared by 5 bases and J by 7 bases, with 2 bases of the junction left unmatched.

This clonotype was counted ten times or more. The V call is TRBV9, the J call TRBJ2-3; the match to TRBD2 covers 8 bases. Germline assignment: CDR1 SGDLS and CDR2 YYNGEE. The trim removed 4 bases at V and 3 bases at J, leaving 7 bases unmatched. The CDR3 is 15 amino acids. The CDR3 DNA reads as TGTGCCAGCAGCACACGACTAGCGCCTACAGATACGCAGTATTTT. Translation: CASSTRLAPTDTQYF.

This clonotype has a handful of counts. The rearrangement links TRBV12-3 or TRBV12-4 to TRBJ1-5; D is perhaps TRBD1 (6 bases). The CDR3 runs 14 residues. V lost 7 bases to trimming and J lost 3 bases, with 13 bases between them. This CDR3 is CASTLGGVNQPQHF. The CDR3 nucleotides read TGTGCCAGCACCCTCGGGGGCGTCAATCAGCCCCAGCATTTT.

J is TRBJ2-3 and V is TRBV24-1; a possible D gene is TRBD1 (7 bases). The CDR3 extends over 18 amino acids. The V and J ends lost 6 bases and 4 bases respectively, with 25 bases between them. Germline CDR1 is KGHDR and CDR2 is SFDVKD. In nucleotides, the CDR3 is TGTGCCACCAGTTCTTGGGGAGGACAGGAAGGAGCGGCAGATACGCAGTATTTT. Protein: CATSSWGGQEGAADTQYF.

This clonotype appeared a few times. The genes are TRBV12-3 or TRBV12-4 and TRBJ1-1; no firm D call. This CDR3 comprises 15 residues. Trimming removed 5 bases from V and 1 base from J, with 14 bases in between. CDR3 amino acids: CASSPLHGSNTEAFF. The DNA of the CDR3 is TGTGCCAGCAGTCCCCTCCATGGTTCGAACACTGAAGCTTTCTTT.

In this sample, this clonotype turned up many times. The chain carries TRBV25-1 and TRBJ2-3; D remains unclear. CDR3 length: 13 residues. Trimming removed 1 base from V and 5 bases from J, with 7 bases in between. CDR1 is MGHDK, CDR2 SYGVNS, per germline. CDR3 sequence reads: CASSELRGDTQYF. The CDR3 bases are TGTGCCAGCAGTGAATTGAGAGGAGATACGCAGTATTTT.

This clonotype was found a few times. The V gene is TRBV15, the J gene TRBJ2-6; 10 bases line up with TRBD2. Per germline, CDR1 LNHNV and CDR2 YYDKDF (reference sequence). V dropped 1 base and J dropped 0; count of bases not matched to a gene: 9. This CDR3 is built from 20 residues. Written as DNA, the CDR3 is TGTGCCACCAGCAGAGGAAAGACTAGCGGGTCTTACTCTGGGGCCAACGTCCTGACTTTC. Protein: CATSRGKTSGSYSGANVLTF.

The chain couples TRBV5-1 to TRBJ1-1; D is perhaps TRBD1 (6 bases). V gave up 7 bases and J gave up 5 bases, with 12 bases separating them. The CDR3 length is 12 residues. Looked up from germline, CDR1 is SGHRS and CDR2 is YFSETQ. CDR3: CASANRDTEAFF. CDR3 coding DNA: TGCGCCAGCGCCAACAGGGATACTGAAGCTTTCTTT.

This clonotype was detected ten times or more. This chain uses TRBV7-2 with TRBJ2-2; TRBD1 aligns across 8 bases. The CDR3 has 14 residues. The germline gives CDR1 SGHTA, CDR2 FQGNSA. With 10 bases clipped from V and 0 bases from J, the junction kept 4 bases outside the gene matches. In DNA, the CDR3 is TGTGCCACCACAGGGGGAACGAACACCGGGGAGCTGTTTTTT. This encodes CATTGGTNTGELFF.

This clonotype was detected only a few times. The CDR3 DNA is TGTGCCAGCAGTTACAGTTTCGGGCAGACTGGAAACACCATATATTTT. Translating gives CASSYSFGQTGNTIYF. The chain uses TRBV6-5 and TRBJ1-3; D gene uncertain. From germline, CDR1 is MNHEY and CDR2 SVGAGI. The CDR3 has 16 residues. Trimming pared 2 bases from V and 2 bases from J, leaving 13 bases between.

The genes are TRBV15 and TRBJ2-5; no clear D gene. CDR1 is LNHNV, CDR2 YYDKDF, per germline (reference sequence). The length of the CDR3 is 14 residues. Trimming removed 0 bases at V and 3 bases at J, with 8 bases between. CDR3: CATSRDRSEETQYF. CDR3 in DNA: TGTGCCACCAGCAGAGATCGAAGTGAAGAGACCCAGTACTTC.

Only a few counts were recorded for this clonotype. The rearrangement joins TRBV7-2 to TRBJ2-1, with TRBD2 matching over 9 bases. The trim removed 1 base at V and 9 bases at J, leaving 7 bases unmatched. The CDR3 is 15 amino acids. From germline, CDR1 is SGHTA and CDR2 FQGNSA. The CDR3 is CASSLEGTSSTEQFF. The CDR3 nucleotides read TGTGCCAGCAGCTTAGAGGGGACTAGCAGCACTGAGCAGTTCTTC.

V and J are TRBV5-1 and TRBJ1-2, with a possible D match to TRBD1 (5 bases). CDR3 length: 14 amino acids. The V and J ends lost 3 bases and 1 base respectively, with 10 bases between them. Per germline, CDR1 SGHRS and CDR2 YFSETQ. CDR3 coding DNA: TGCGCCAGCAGCTCGGCAGACAGTAACTATGGCTACACCTTC. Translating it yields CASSSADSNYGYTF.

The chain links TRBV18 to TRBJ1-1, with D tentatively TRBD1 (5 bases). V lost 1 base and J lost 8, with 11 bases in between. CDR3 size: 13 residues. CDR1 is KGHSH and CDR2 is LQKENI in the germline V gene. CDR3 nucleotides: TGTGCCAGCTCACCACTTACCGGGACGGAAGCTTTCTTT. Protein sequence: CASSPLTGTEAFF.

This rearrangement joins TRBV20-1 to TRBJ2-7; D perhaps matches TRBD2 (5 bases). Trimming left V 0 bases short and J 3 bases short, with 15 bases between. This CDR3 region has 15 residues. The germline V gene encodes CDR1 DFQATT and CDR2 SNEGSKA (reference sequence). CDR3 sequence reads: CSARDFDSGGYEQYF. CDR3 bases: TGCAGTGCTAGAGATTTCGATTCCGGAGGCTACGAGCAGTACTTC.

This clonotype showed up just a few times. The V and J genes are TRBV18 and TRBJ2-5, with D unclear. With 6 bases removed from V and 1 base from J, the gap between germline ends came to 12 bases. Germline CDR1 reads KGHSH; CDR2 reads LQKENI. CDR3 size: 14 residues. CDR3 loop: CASSLPRIQETQYF. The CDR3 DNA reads TGTGCCAGCTCCCTCCCGAGGATCCAAGAGACCCAGTACTTC. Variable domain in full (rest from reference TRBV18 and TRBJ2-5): NAGVMQNPRHLVRRRGQEARLRCSPMKGHSHVYWYRQLPEEGLKFMVYLQKENIIDESGMPKERFSAEFPKEGPSILRIQQVVRGDSAAYFCASSLPRIQETQYFGPGTRLLVL.

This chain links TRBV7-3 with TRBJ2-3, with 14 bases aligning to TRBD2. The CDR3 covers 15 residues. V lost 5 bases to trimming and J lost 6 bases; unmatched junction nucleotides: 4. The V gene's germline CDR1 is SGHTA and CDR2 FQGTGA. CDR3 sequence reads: CASSRLAGGVDTQYF. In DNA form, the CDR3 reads TGTGCCAGCAGCCGACTAGCGGGAGGGGTGGATACGCAGTATTTT.

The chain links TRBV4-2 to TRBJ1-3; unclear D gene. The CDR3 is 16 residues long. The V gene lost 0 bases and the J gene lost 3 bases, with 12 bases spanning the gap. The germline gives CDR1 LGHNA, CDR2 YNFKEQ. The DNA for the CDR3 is TGTGCCAGCAGCCAAGATTGGGGATCGTATGGAAACACCATATATTTT. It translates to CASSQDWGSYGNTIYF.

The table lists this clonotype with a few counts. CDR3 residues: CSVPPGGGYGYTF. The CDR3, as DNA: TGCAGTGTTCCCCCCGGCGGAGGCTATGGCTACACCTTC. This chain connects TRBV20-1 to TRBJ1-2; no clear D gene. The CDR3 has 13 residues. Trimming cost V 7 bases and J 4 bases, with 16 bases left between them. Germline V lookup: CDR1 DFQATT, CDR2 SNEGSKA (reference sequence).

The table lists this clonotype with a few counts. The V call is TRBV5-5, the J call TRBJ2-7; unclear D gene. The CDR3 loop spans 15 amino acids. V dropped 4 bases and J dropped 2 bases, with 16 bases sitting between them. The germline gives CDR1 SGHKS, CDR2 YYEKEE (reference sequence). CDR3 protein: CASSPHPNGPYEQYF. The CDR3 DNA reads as TGTGCCAGCAGCCCCCACCCGAACGGACCCTACGAGCAGTACTTC.